Each of the 17 T cell receptor beta chains below was sequenced from the same sample in a study of CD4 T cells in relation to SARS-CoV-2 and coronaviruses. Clones were sequenced by immunoSEQ multiplex PCR, and TCRdb holds only the in-frame ones, with some missing. The table lists roughly 36,000 clones, roughly 85% of them singletons. Sequenced input: memory CD4+ T cells from PBMCs. These receptors were collected from an adult with COVID-19.

The CDR3: CASSDTYYEQYF. CDR3 in DNA: TGTGCCAGCAGCGACACCTACTACGAGCAGTACTTC. V usage is TRBV6-6 and J usage is TRBJ2-7, with unresolved D. The CDR3 runs to 12 residues. In germline, CDR1 is MNHNY, CDR2 SVGAGI (reference sequence). Trimming pared 6 bases from V and 3 bases from J, leaving 9 bases between.

The chain employs TRBV9 and TRBJ2-7; 8 bases match TRBD2. V trimming: 6 bases; J trimming: 1 base; junction bases outside the gene matches: 6. The CDR3 covers 14 residues. Germline V gene sequence: CDR1 SGDLS, CDR2 YYNGEE. The CDR3 DNA follows: TGTGCCAGCATCCGCGGGAGGAGTTCCTACGAGCAGTACTTC. Translation gives CASIRGRSSYEQYF.

Only one count was recorded for this clone. The chain recombines TRBV20-1 with TRBJ2-1; D gene uncertain. Germline V CDR1 and CDR2: DFQATT, SNEGSKA (reference sequence). CDR3 length: 16 amino acids. The V and J ends lost 3 bases and 4 bases respectively, with 19 bases between them. CDR3 in DNA: TGCAGTGCTAGTATCCCGCGGCTGGTTGGTTACAATGAGCAGTTCTTC. Protein sequence: CSASIPRLVGYNEQFF.

The J gene is TRBJ2-7, the V gene TRBV29-1; 10 bases agree with TRBD1. Germline lookup yields CDR1 SQVTM and CDR2 ANQGSEA. The length of the CDR3 is 13 residues. Trimming cost V 4 bases and J 7 bases; bases outside gene matches: 7. The CDR3 coding sequence is TGCAGCGTTGGCCCGGGACAGGGGTATGAGCAGTACTTC. As protein: CSVGPGQGYEQYF.

The chain links TRBV21-1 to TRBJ2-1; the DNA was not compared with TRBD2, the D call given in the table. TRBV21-1 counts as a pseudogene. The CDR3 is 20 amino acids. The CDR3 sequence is CASSNALESRASGRGNEQFF. The CDR3 coding sequence is TGTGCCAGCAGCAATGCCCTAGAGTCAAGGGCTAGCGGGAGGGGCAATGAGCAGTTCTTC.

The chain uses TRBV28 and TRBJ2-3; 8 bases map to TRBD2. Germline V lookup: CDR1 MDHEN, CDR2 SYDVKM. The CDR3 has 16 amino acids. V lost 3 bases, J lost 0 bases, and 5 bases stayed unmatched. The CDR3 reads CASSFPSGPSTDTQYF. The CDR3 coding sequence is TGTGCCAGCAGTTTCCCTAGCGGGCCTAGCACAGATACGCAGTATTTT.

The CDR3: CASSLAAGNQPQHF. CDR3 DNA sequence: TGTGCCAGCAGCTTAGCGGCAGGCAATCAGCCCCAGCATTTT. V and J are TRBV7-9 and TRBJ1-5; D not certain. The CDR3 contains 14 residues. Germline assignment: CDR1 SEHNR and CDR2 FQNEAQ (reference sequence). The V end was cut by 0 bases, the J end by 2 bases, with 5 bases between.

The J gene is TRBJ2-7, the V gene TRBV2, with D maybe TRBD1 (5 bases). Deletions cut 4 bases from V and 3 bases from J, with 10 bases between. Germline CDR1 reads SNHLY; CDR2 reads FYNNEI. The CDR3 loop spans 13 amino acids. The CDR3 loop is CASSGGRDYEQYF. The CDR3 DNA sequence: TGTGCCAGCAGTGGAGGCAGGGACTACGAGCAGTACTTC.

A single count supports this clone. V and J are TRBV19 and TRBJ1-6; 11 bases match TRBD1. CDR3 length: 13 residues. The V and J ends lost 9 bases and 10 bases, in that order; junction bases with no gene match: 5. CDR1 LNHDA and CDR2 SQIVND come from the germline V gene (reference sequence). CDR3 region: CASGDRGESPLHF. In DNA, the CDR3 is TGTGCCAGCGGGGACAGGGGGGAGTCACCCCTCCACTTT.

The chain has TRBV2 and TRBJ2-1; D is ambiguous. V lost 9 bases and J 9 bases, leaving 21 bases between the germline ends. The CDR3 extends over 14 amino acids. CDR1 and CDR2 (germline): SNHLY, FYNNEI. The CDR3 DNA is TGTGCCAGTAGTAAGGACGCCGCGCCCCCTGAGCAGTTCTTC. Amino acid sequence: CASSKDAAPPEQFF.

This chain links TRBV4-3 with TRBJ1-2; 7 bases map to TRBD1. Germline V gives CDR1 LGHNA, CDR2 YSLEER. The CDR3 is made up of 14 amino acids. Germline trimming cut 1 base from V and 3 bases from J; bases unmatched to any gene: 2. The CDR3 loop reads CASSQGDRDYGYTF. As DNA, the CDR3 is TGCGCCAGCAGCCAAGGCGACAGGGACTATGGCTACACCTTC.

The chain uses TRBV11-2 and TRBJ2-1, with 7 positions matching TRBD2. The CDR3 sequence is 15 residues long. CDR1 and CDR2 from the germline V gene are SGHAT and FQNNGV. The V gene end was trimmed by 1 base and the J gene end by 3 bases; junction bases not matched to a gene: 3. The CDR3 bases are TGTGCCAGCAGCTTAGGTCTAGCGGACTACAATGAGCAGTTCTTC. Residues: CASSLGLADYNEQFF.

V is TRBV27 and J is TRBJ2-1; TRBD2 agrees at 14 bases. Per the germline V gene, CDR1 is MNHEY and CDR2 is SMNVEV (reference sequence). Trimming removed 5 bases from V and 4 bases from J; junction bases left unmatched: 10. The CDR3 is made up of 18 amino acids. This CDR3 is CASSIPGTSGSRYNEQFF. In DNA form, the CDR3 reads TGTGCCAGCAGTATTCCCGGGACTAGCGGGAGCCGGTACAATGAGCAGTTCTTC.

This chain links TRBV7-9 with TRBJ2-1; a weak D match, TRBD2 (6 bases). The V gene lost 9 bases and the J gene lost 7 bases, with 16 bases spanning the gap. Germline V gives CDR1 SEHNR, CDR2 FQNEAQ (reference sequence). This CDR3 has 13 residues. CDR3 region: CASGTYRENEQFF. The CDR3 DNA reads TGTGCCAGTGGGACTTACCGGGAGAATGAGCAGTTCTTC.

This clone came up a few times. CDR3: CASSTGGGQRNEKLFF. The CDR3 bases are TGTGCCAGCAGCACCGGTGGAGGACAGAGGAATGAAAAACTGTTTTTT. V and J are TRBV7-9 and TRBJ1-4, with D maybe TRBD1 (6 bases). Germline loops: CDR1 SEHNR, CDR2 FQNEAQ (reference sequence). Trimming removed 5 bases from V and 5 bases from J, with 18 bases in between. This CDR3 is built from 16 residues.

This sequence joins TRBV29-1 and TRBJ1-4; D might be TRBD1 (6 bases). The CDR3 loop spans 12 amino acids. Germline assignment: CDR1 SQVTM and CDR2 ANQGSEA. Deletions cut 4 bases from V and 4 bases from J, with 7 bases between. The CDR3 nucleotides read TGCAGCGTTGGGGACAATAATGAAAAACTGTTTTTT. Translated, it gives CSVGDNNEKLFF.

The chain combines TRBV2 with TRBJ2-3; TRBD2 matches 13 bases. The J segment lost 10 bases and the V segment lost 0 bases, leaving 4 bases of the junction unmatched. CDR1 SNHLY and CDR2 FYNNEI come from the germline V gene. The CDR3 extends over 15 amino acids. CDR3 nucleotide sequence: TGTGCCAGCAGTGAAGCCCGAACTAGCGGGAGGGCGCAGTATTTT. Amino acid sequence: CASSEARTSGRAQYF.